The clone carrying this TCR beta chain was counted a few times. No antigen is known for it. The sample originates from a study of cytomegalovirus exposure and HLA in healthy donors. General observations from the study: The study had only CMV serostatus as immune exposure information. It was 150 to 200 TCR beta chains that were listed as cytomegalovirus-associated. Per a prior analysis, the majority of TCR beta V segments were productive roughly 90% or roughly 30% of the time.

PCR was performed using 60 Vbeta and 13 Jbeta primers. Only in-frame clones appear in the TCRdb table, and some are missing; sequencing was by immunoSEQ multiplex PCR. The sample includes roughly 110,000 clones, about 70% of them seen just once. Germline V gene data show CDR1 as LNHDA and CDR2 as SQIVND (reference sequence). J lost 8 bases, V lost 3 bases, and 2 bases had no gene match. The CDR3 is 14 amino acids. While unrecorded immune exposures were likely, the donors were nominally healthy when sampled. The sample comprised PBMCs. The chain uses TRBV19 and TRBJ2-1; 12 positions match TRBD1. This clonotype was obtained from a woman aged 45 to 65 in good health and CMV-seropositive. This chain's CDR3 is CASSMRDRGHEQFF. CDR3 sequence (DNA): TGTGCCAGTAGTATGCGGGACAGGGGGCATGAGCAGTTCTTC.